Following are 32 T cell receptor beta chains from one sample sequenced in a study of T cell repertoires in cytomegalovirus infection. TCRdb called the reads again in MiXCR, with one record for every CDR3 protein. The sample contains under 600,000 distinct CDR3 sequences, 15% to 20% of which appear only once. The sequenced material came from CD8+ T cells from PBMCs. The origin of the receptors is a human donor in good health (CMV status not recorded). Some clones in this sample may be carry-over from other donors' samples.

The chain links TRBV9 to TRBJ1-2; D not certain. Trimming shortened V by 0 bases and J by 0 bases, and 9 bases separated the two germline ends. CDR3 size: 15 residues. Germline lookup yields CDR1 SGDLS and CDR2 YYNGEE. In DNA form, the CDR3 reads TGTGCCAGCAGCGTAGAGTCAGCAGCTAACTATGGCTACACCTTC. Its translation: CASSVESAANYGYTF.

In its sample, this clonotype was seen many times. The chain employs TRBV7-8 and TRBJ2-2; D is possibly TRBD1 (5 bases). The V end lost 0 bases, the J end lost 6 bases, and 8 bases lay between the germline ends. Germline V CDR1 and CDR2: SGHVS, FQNEAQ. The CDR3 covers 14 residues. The CDR3 region is CASSLALGAGELFF. CDR3 DNA: TGTGCCAGCAGCTTAGCGCTAGGGGCCGGGGAGCTGTTTTTT.

The chain joins TRBV27 to TRBJ2-4; D is uncertain. CDR1 and CDR2 from the germline V gene are MNHEY and SMNVEV (reference sequence). The V and J ends lost 6 bases and 6 bases respectively, with 15 bases between them. CDR3 length equals 14 residues. This CDR3 reads CASSRARLANIQYF. DNA of the CDR3: TGTGCCAGCAGCCGCGCTCGCCTCGCAAACATTCAGTACTTC.

This clonotype occurred a few times. The chain has TRBV6-1 and TRBJ2-7; D may correspond to TRBD1 or TRBD2 (5 bases each). V was clipped by 1 base and J by 4 bases, with 14 bases between them. Germline V gives CDR1 MNHNS, CDR2 SASEGT. This CDR3 spans 15 amino acids. The DNA of the CDR3 is TGTGCCAGCAGTGAAGAGGGGACCCCGGCGTACGAGCAGTACTTC. This encodes CASSEEGTPAYEQYF.

Ten or more counts support this clonotype. The V call is TRBV20-1, the J call TRBJ2-7, with a possible D match to TRBD2 (6 bases). Trimming removed 3 bases from V and 2 bases from J, with 20 bases in between. The V gene's germline CDR1 is DFQATT and CDR2 SNEGSKA (reference sequence). There are 16 residues in the CDR3. CDR3 region: CSASDNSGRGAYEQYF. The CDR3 DNA is TGCAGTGCTAGTGATAATAGCGGTAGAGGAGCCTACGAGCAGTACTTC.

This clonotype was detected only a few times. V is TRBV5-1 and J is TRBJ1-1, with 10 nucleotides matching TRBD1. The V segment lost 6 bases and the J segment 3 bases; nucleotides outside the gene matches: 5. The CDR3 extends over 14 amino acids. Germline values: CDR1 SGHRS, CDR2 YFSETQ. This CDR3 is CASTSGTGDTEAFF. DNA of the CDR3: TGCGCCAGCACGTCCGGGACAGGGGACACTGAAGCTTTCTTT. Filled out from reference TRBV5-1 and TRBJ1-1, the complete variable domain reads KAGVTQTPRYLIKTRGQQVTLSCSPISGHRSVSWYQQTPGQGLQFLFEYFSETQRNKGNFPGRFSGRQFSNSRSEMNVSTLELGDSALYLCASTSGTGDTEAFFGQGTRLTVV.

The sample holds a few counts of this clonotype. V gene TRBV7-3 combines with J gene TRBJ2-7; D ambiguous. This CDR3 comprises 17 residues. Looked up from germline, CDR1 is SGHTA and CDR2 is FQGTGA. Trimming removed 5 bases from V and 5 bases from J, with 25 bases in between. CDR3 region: CASSAPRVGGKGNEQYF. CDR3 nucleotide sequence: TGTGCCAGCAGCGCCCCACGGGTGGGCGGAAAAGGTAACGAGCAGTACTTC.

This clonotype was detected many times. J is TRBJ2-5 and V is TRBV7-9; D is undetermined. V was pared by 4 bases and J by 4 bases, with 13 bases between. The CDR3 consists of 14 residues. The germline gives CDR1 SEHNR, CDR2 FQNEAQ (reference sequence). CDR3: CASSSLGPGETQYF. CDR3 bases: TGTGCCAGCAGCTCCCTCGGGCCTGGAGAGACCCAGTACTTC.

The table lists this clonotype with a few counts. The rearrangement uses TRBV10-3 and TRBJ1-1; D not certain. V was cut by 3 bases and J by 1 base, with 15 bases left in between. Per germline, CDR1 ENHRY and CDR2 SYGVKD. The CDR3 spans 16 residues. The CDR3 sequence is CAISDWGNWTNTEAFF. DNA for the CDR3: TGTGCCATCAGTGATTGGGGAAATTGGACGAACACTGAAGCTTTCTTT.

The genes are TRBV29-1 and TRBJ2-7; tentative D call: TRBD1 (6 bases). Deletions cut 6 bases from V and 0 bases from J, with 15 bases between. CDR1 SQVTM and CDR2 ANQGSEA come from the germline V gene. This CDR3 comprises 14 residues. CDR3: CSVVTGTLSYEQYF. CDR3 in DNA: TGCAGCGTAGTAACAGGGACGCTCTCCTACGAGCAGTACTTC.

This sequence joins TRBV10-3 and TRBJ1-1, with D unclear. The ends were cut back, 8 bases at V and 0 bases at J, with 10 bases in the middle. The CDR3 contains 13 residues. Germline CDR1 reads ENHRY; CDR2 reads SYGVKD. CDR3: CAIGNGMNTEAFF. CDR3 sequence (DNA): TGTGCCATCGGAAATGGGATGAACACTGAAGCTTTCTTT.

The chain uses TRBV10-1 and TRBJ2-2; 8 bases match TRBD2. Trimming removed 2 bases from V and 4 bases from J; junction bases left unmatched: 3. The CDR3 runs 15 residues. Germline CDR1 WNHNN, CDR2 SYGVQD (reference sequence). CDR3: CASSEQRGSTGELFF. The DNA of the CDR3 is TGCGCCAGCAGTGAGCAGCGGGGGAGCACCGGGGAGCTGTTTTTT.

This clonotype has more than one count but fewer than ten. The V gene is TRBV2, the J gene TRBJ2-7; 7 bases match TRBD2. The CDR3 extends over 13 amino acids. Trimming cost V 6 bases and J 6 bases; bases outside gene matches: 8. Germline V gene lookup returns CDR1 SNHLY and CDR2 FYNNEI. CDR3 bases: TGTGCCAGCAGCGATCGAGCGGGGACCGAGCAGTACTTC. Translation: CASSDRAGTEQYF.

In this sample, this clonotype turned up a few times. V and J are TRBV6-1 and TRBJ2-7, with D hard to call. V was cut by 8 bases and J by 0 bases, with 11 bases left in between. This CDR3 region has 13 residues. CDR1 and CDR2 from the germline V gene are MNHNS and SASEGT. CDR3 nucleotide sequence: TGTGCCAGCCTCCAGGCTAACTCCTACGAGCAGTACTTC. Translated, it gives CASLQANSYEQYF.

This clonotype was observed at least ten times. The rearrangement links TRBV7-8 to TRBJ1-4; no reliable D call. Trimming stripped 5 bases from V and 5 bases from J, with 21 bases between. CDR1 and CDR2 (germline): SGHVS, FQNEAQ. CDR3 length: 17 residues. CDR3: CASSPYLPGFSNEKLFF. The CDR3 nucleotides are TGTGCCAGCAGCCCATACCTCCCGGGTTTCTCCAATGAAAAACTGTTTTTT.

This sequence joins TRBV11-2 and TRBJ1-3; D may be TRBD1 (6 bases). The CDR3 consists of 18 residues. V gave up 0 bases and J gave up 1 base, with 16 bases separating them. Germline V lookup: CDR1 SGHAT, CDR2 FQNNGV. The CDR3 nucleotides read TGTGCCAGCAGCTTAGATCTCCGAGGACAGCTGTCTGGAAACACCATATATTTT. It yields the protein CASSLDLRGQLSGNTIYF. The entire variable domain, with the rest obtained from reference TRBV11-2 and TRBJ1-3, is as follows: EAGVAQSPRYKIIEKRQSVAFWCNPISGHATLYWYQQILGQGPKLLIQFQNNGVVDDSQLPKDRFSAERLKGVDSTLKIQPAKLEDSAVYLCASSLDLRGQLSGNTIYFGEGSWLTVV.

This clonotype was picked up many times. V usage is TRBV7-9 and J usage is TRBJ2-3; TRBD2 agrees at 12 bases. The trim removed 4 bases at V and 6 bases at J, leaving 8 bases unmatched. Germline CDR1 and CDR2: SEHNR and FQNEAQ (reference sequence). The CDR3 is 16 residues long. The CDR3 coding sequence is TGTGCCAGCAGCTCCGGGACTAGCGGGCCCACGGATACGCAGTATTTT. It encodes CASSSGTSGPTDTQYF.

This clonotype was seen many times. This chain links TRBV12-3 or TRBV12-4 with TRBJ1-6; the D gene is possibly TRBD1 (6 bases). The V gene lost 6 bases and the J gene lost 9 bases, with 12 bases spanning the gap. The CDR3 covers 13 residues. The CDR3 protein is CASSPGGLSPLHF. CDR3 in DNA: TGTGCCAGCAGCCCGGGGGGCCTTTCACCCCTCCACTTT.

This clonotype was picked up many times. This chain uses TRBV9 with TRBJ2-1; D unclear. CDR1 SGDLS and CDR2 YYNGEE come from the germline V gene. V was trimmed by 4 bases and J by 8 bases, leaving 16 bases between them. The CDR3 spans 14 residues. The CDR3: CASSLYSVPDEQFF. In DNA form, the CDR3 reads TGTGCCAGCAGCCTATACAGTGTCCCCGATGAGCAGTTCTTC.

This clonotype showed up many times. V and J are TRBV11-2 and TRBJ1-6; D possibly corresponds to TRBD1 (5 bases). Germline V gives CDR1 SGHAT, CDR2 FQNNGV. The CDR3 has 15 amino acids. V lost 4 bases, J lost 6 bases, and 13 bases lay in between. The CDR3 bases are TGTGCCAGCAGCTCAGCCAGGACACCTAATTCACCCCTCCACTTT. It yields the protein CASSSARTPNSPLHF. The full variable domain, its missing parts supplied by reference TRBV11-2 and TRBJ1-6, is EAGVAQSPRYKIIEKRQSVAFWCNPISGHATLYWYQQILGQGPKLLIQFQNNGVVDDSQLPKDRFSAERLKGVDSTLKIQPAKLEDSAVYLCASSSARTPNSPLHFGNGTRLTVT.

This clonotype was counted a few times. A much larger clone lies one base from this, so it may be a read error. CDR3 nucleotides: TGTGCCAGCAACTCCCGACAGGGGGGGAATTCACCCCTCCACTTT. The encoded protein is CASNSRQGGNSPLHF. The chain employs TRBV7-8 and TRBJ1-6, with 9 bases lining up with TRBD1. Germline CDR1 SGHVS, CDR2 FQNEAQ. J gave up 7 bases and V 7 bases, and 8 bases lay outside the gene matches. The CDR3 is made up of 15 amino acids.

The gene calls are TRBV13 and TRBJ2-1; 13 nucleotides align to TRBD2. V lost 3 bases, J lost 4 bases, and 3 bases stayed unmatched. The V gene's germline CDR1 is PRHDT and CDR2 FYEKMQ (reference sequence). CDR3 size: 16 residues. This chain's CDR3 is CASSLGLAGLYNEQFF. CDR3 nucleotide sequence: TGTGCCAGCAGCTTGGGACTAGCGGGACTGTACAATGAGCAGTTCTTC.

The genes are TRBV24-1 and TRBJ2-2; the match to TRBD2 covers 9 bases. The germline gives CDR1 KGHDR, CDR2 SFDVKD. The V segment lost 4 bases and the J segment 7 bases; nucleotides outside the gene matches: 9. The CDR3 length is 16 residues. The CDR3 protein is CATSELAGDIGGELFF. The CDR3 nucleotides read TGTGCCACCAGTGAATTAGCGGGAGATATTGGCGGGGAGCTGTTTTTT.

This clonotype was found many times. This chain uses TRBV6-5 with TRBJ2-7; maybe TRBD2 (6 bases). The germline gives CDR1 MNHEY, CDR2 SVGAGI. V was shortened by 2 bases and J by 1 base, with 6 bases between the two germline ends. The CDR3 contains 13 residues. CDR3 DNA: TGTGCCAGCAGTTACGGGGGGTCCTACGAGCAGTACTTC. Residues: CASSYGGSYEQYF.

The chain combines TRBV5-1 with TRBJ2-1; D call uncertain. CDR3 length: 18 residues. V was cut by 0 bases and J by 0 bases, with 16 bases left in between. From germline, CDR1 is SGHRS and CDR2 YFSETQ. The CDR3 sequence is CASSLVQTRSSSYNEQFF. For the CDR3, the DNA is TGCGCCAGCAGCTTGGTTCAAACCCGTTCAAGCTCCTACAATGAGCAGTTCTTC.

Regarding this clonotype: A read error is possible here, since a much larger clone lies one base away. V is TRBV27 and J is TRBJ2-7; D tentatively fits TRBD1 or TRBD2 (6 bases each). The CDR3 contains 16 residues. The ends were cut back, 4 bases at V and 9 bases at J, with 25 bases in the middle. Per the germline V gene, CDR1 is MNHEY and CDR2 is SMNVEV (reference sequence). The CDR3 sequence is CASSYKGDSGFDVQYF. The DNA for the CDR3 is TGTGCCAGCAGTTACAAGGGGGACTCAGGGTTCGACGTGCAGTACTTC.

V is TRBV27 and J is TRBJ2-1, with a tentative D call TRBD1 (6 bases). V lost 6 bases to trimming and J lost 8 bases, with 17 bases between them. The CDR3 runs to 14 residues. The germline V gene encodes CDR1 MNHEY and CDR2 SMNVEV (reference sequence). The CDR3 DNA follows: TGTGCCAGCAGAACGACAGGCCGTATTCATGAGCAGTTCTTC. Translating gives CASRTTGRIHEQFF.

There are a few counts of this clonotype. The chain is built from TRBV20-1 and TRBJ2-1; perhaps D is TRBD1 or TRBD2 (5 bases each). Per the germline V gene, CDR1 is DFQATT and CDR2 is SNEGSKA (reference sequence). The CDR3 covers 14 residues. With 6 bases removed from V and 2 bases from J, the gap between germline ends came to 14 bases. The CDR3 DNA follows: TGCAGTGCGCGCCGGGACCCCACCTACAATGAGCAGTTCTTC. Residues: CSARRDPTYNEQFF.

In its sample, this clonotype ranks as medium-sized (0.01 to 0.1%). The genes are TRBV28 and TRBJ1-5, with a tentative D call TRBD1 (6 bases). CDR1 is MDHEN and CDR2 is SYDVKM in the germline V gene. Trimming removed 3 bases from V and 3 bases from J, with 9 bases in between. The CDR3 totals 14 residues. CDR3 nucleotides: TGTGCCAGCAGTTTGGGGGACACCAATCAGCCCCAGCATTTT. Translating gives CASSLGDTNQPQHF.

Note on this clonotype: A read error may explain this, as a much larger clone is one base away. The gene calls are TRBV7-2 and TRBJ2-7; D might be TRBD1 or TRBD2, each matching 5 bases. The CDR3 loop spans 18 amino acids. Trimming took off 5 bases at V and 0 bases at J, with 23 bases between the two ends. Germline V gene sequence: CDR1 SGHTA, CDR2 FQGNSA. The CDR3 region has the DNA TGTGCCAGCAGCCGACGGCAAGGGCGAGGGGTCAGCTCCTACGAGCAGTACTTC. Protein: CASSRRQGRGVSSYEQYF.

The V gene is TRBV27, the J gene TRBJ2-1; possibly TRBD1 for D (5 bases). Germline CDR1 and CDR2: MNHEY and SMNVEV (reference sequence). Trimming removed 0 bases at V and 8 bases at J, with 14 bases between. The CDR3 loop spans 15 amino acids. The CDR3 sequence is CASSLSKQVGDEQFF. The CDR3 DNA follows: TGTGCCAGCAGTTTATCGAAGCAGGTAGGGGATGAGCAGTTCTTC.

This clonotype appeared a few times. The rearrangement links TRBV5-1 to TRBJ1-2, with 7 bases matching TRBD1. This CDR3 is built from 16 residues. CDR1 and CDR2 from the germline V gene are SGHRS and YFSETQ. Trimming removed 4 bases from V and 2 bases from J; junction bases left unmatched: 11. CDR3 DNA: TGCGCCAGCAGCCAAAACTCCGGGACAGAAAACTATGGCTACACCTTC. Translated, it gives CASSQNSGTENYGYTF.